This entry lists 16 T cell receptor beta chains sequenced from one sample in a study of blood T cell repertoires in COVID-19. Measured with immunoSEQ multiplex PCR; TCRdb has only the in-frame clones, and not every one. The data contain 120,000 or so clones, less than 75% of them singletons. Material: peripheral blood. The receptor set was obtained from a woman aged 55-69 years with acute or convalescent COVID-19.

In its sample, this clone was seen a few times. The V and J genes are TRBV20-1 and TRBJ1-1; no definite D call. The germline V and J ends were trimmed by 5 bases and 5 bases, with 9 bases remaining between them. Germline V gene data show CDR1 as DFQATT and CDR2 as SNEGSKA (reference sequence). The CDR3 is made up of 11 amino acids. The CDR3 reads CSASRVTEAFF. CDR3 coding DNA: TGCAGTGCTTCGCGAGTAACTGAAGCTTTCTTT.

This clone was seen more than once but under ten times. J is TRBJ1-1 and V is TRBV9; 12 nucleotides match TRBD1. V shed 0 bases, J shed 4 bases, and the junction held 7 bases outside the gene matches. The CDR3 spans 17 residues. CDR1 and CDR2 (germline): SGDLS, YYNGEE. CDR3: CASSVAPGQGASTEAFF. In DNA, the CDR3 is TGTGCCAGCAGCGTAGCACCGGGACAGGGGGCAAGCACTGAAGCTTTCTTT.

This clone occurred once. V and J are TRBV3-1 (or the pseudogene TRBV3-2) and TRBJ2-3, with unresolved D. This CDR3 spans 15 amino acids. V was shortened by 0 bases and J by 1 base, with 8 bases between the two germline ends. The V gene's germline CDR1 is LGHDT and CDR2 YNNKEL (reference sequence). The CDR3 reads CASSQETYRTDTQYF. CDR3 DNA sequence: TGTGCCAGCAGCCAAGAGACATACCGCACAGATACGCAGTATTTT.

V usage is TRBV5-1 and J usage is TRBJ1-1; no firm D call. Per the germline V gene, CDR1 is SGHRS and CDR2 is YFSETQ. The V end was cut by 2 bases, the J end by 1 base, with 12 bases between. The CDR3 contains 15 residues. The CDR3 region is CASSFLSGSNTEAFF. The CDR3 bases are TGCGCCAGCAGCTTCCTATCCGGGTCGAACACTGAAGCTTTCTTT.

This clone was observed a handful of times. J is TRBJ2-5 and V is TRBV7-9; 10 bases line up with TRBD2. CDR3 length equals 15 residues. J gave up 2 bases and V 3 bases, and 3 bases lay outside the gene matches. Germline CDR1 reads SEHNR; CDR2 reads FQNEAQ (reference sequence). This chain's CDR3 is CASSLGLAMQETQYF. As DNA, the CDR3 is TGTGCCAGCAGCTTGGGACTAGCGATGCAAGAGACCCAGTACTTC.

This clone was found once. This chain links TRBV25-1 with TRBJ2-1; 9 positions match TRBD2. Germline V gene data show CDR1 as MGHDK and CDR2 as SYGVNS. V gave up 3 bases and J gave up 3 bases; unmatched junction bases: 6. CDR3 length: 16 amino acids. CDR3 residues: CASSEVSGGYYNEQFF. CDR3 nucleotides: TGTGCCAGCAGTGAGGTTAGCGGGGGCTACTACAATGAGCAGTTCTTC.

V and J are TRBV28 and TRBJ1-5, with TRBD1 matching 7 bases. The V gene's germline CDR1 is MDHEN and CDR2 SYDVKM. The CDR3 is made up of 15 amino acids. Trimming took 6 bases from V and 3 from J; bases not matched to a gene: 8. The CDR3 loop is CASRIDRVPNQPQHF. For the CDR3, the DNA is TGTGCCAGCAGGATTGACAGGGTCCCCAATCAGCCCCAGCATTTT. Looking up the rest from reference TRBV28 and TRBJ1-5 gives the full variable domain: DVKVTQSSRYLVKRTGEKVFLECVQDMDHENMFWYRQDPGLGLRLIYFSYDVKMKEKGDIPEGYSVSREKKERFSLILESASTNQTSMYLCASRIDRVPNQPQHFGDGTRLSIL.

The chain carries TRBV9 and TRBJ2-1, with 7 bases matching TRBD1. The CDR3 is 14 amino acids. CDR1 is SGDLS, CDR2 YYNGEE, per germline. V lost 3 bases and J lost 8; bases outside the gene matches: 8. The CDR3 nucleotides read TGTGCCAGCAGCGACCCCCGACAGGGACATGAGCAGTTCTTC. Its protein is CASSDPRQGHEQFF.

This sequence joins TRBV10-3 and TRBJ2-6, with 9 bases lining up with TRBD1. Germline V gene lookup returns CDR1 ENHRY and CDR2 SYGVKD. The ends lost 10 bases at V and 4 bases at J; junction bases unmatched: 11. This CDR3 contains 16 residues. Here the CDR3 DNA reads TGTGCCAGCGCCGGGACAGGGACCACCGGGGCCAACGTCCTGACTTTC. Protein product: CASAGTGTTGANVLTF.

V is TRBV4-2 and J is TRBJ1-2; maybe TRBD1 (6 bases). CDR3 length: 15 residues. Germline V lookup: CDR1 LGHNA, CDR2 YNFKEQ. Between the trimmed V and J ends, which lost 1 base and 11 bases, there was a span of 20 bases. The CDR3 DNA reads TGTGCCAGCAGCCAAGCCCAGGACAGTCCAGGCAGTTACACCTTC. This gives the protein CASSQAQDSPGSYTF.

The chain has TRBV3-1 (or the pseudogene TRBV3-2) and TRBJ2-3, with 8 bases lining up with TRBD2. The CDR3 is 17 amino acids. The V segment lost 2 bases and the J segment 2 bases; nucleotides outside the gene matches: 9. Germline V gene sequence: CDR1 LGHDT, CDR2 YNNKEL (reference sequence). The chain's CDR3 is CASSQLSRGATTDTQYF. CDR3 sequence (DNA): TGTGCCAGCAGCCAACTGTCGCGGGGGGCGACCACAGATACGCAGTATTTT.

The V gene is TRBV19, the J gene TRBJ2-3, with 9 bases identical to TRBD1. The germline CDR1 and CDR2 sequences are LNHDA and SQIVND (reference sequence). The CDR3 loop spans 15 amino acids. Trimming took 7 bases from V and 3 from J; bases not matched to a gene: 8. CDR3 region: CASKDRGMVTDTQYF. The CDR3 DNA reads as TGTGCCAGTAAGGACAGGGGTATGGTTACAGATACGCAGTATTTT.

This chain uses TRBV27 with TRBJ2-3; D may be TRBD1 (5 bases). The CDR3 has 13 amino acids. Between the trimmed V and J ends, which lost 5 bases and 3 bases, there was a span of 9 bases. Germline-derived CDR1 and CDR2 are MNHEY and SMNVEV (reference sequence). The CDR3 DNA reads TGTGCCAGCAGTACCCCAGGGACAGATACGCAGTATTTT. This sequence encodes CASSTPGTDTQYF.

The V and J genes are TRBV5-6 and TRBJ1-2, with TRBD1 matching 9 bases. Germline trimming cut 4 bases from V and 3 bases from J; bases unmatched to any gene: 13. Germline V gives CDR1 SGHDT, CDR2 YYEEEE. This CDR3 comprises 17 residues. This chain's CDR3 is CASSHGMGTGYDYGYTF. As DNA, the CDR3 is TGTGCCAGCAGCCACGGTATGGGGACAGGGTATGACTATGGCTACACCTTC.

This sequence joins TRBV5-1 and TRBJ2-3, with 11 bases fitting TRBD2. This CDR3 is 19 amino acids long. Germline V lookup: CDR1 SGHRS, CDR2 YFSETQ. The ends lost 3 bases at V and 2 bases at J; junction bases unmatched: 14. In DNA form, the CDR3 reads TGCGCCAGCAGCTCTCCCGGGACTAGCGGCCTACTTTCCACAGATACGCAGTATTTT. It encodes CASSSPGTSGLLSTDTQYF. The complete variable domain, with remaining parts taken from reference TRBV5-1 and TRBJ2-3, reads KAGVTQTPRYLIKTRGQQVTLSCSPISGHRSVSWYQQTPGQGLQFLFEYFSETQRNKGNFPGRFSGRQFSNSRSEMNVSTLELGDSALYLCASSSPGTSGLLSTDTQYFGPGTRLTVL.

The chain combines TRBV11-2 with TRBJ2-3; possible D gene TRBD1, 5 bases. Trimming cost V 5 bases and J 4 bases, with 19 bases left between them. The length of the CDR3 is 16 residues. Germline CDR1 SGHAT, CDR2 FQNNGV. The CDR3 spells CASSLRTTGRPDTQYF. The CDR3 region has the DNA TGTGCCAGCAGCCTTCGGACAACCGGACGGCCAGATACGCAGTATTTT.